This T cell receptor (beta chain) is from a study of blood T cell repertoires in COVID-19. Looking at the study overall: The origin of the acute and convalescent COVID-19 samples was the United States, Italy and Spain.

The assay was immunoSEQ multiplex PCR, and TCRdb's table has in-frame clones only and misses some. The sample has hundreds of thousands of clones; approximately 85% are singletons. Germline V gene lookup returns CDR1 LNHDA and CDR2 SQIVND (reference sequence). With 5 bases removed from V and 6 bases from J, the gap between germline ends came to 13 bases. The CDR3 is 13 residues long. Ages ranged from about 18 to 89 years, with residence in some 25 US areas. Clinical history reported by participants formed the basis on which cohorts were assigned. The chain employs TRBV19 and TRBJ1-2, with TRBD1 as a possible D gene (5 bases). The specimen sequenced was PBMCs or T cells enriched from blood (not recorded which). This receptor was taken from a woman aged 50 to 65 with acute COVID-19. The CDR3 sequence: CASSFQGSNGYTF. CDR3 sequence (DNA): TGTGCCAGTAGTTTCCAGGGTTCGAATGGCTACACCTTC.